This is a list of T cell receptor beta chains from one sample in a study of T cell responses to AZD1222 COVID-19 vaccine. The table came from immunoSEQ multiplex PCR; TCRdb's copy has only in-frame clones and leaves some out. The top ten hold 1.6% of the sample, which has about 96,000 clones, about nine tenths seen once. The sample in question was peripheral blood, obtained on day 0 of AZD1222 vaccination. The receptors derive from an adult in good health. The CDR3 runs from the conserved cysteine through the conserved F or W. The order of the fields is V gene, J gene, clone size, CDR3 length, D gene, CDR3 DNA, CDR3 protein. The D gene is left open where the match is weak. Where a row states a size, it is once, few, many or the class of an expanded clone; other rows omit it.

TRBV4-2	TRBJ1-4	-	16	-	TGTGCCAGCAGCCAAGTGGACGGGTGGGCTAATGAAAAACTGTTTTTT	CASSQVDGWANEKLFF
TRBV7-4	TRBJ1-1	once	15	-	TGTGCCAGCAGCTCCCTAACGGGGAGGAACACTGAAGCTTTCTTT	CASSSLTGRNTEAFF
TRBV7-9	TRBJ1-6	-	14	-	TGTGCCAGCAGCTCAGGGTCCGGCAATTCACCCCTCCACTTT	CASSSGSGNSPLHF
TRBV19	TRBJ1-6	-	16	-	TGTGCCAGCAAAGGGGCAGCCAGCTCCTATAATTCACCCCTCCACTTT	CASKGAASSYNSPLHF
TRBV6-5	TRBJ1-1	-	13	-	TGTGCCAGCAGGGCCGGTTGGGGCACTGAAGCTTTCTTT	CASRAGWGTEAFF
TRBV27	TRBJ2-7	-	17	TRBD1	TGTGCCAGCAGGTCTATCCGGGGACAGGGGGCGAGGTACGAGCAGTACTTC	CASRSIRGQGARYEQYF
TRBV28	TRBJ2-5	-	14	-	TGTGCCAGCAGCCTCACAGGGATCCAAGAGACCCAGTACTTC	CASSLTGIQETQYF
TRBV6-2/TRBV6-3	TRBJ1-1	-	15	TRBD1	TGTGCCAGCAGTACACCGGGACAGGGGCACAGGGAAGCTTTCTTT	CASSTPGQGHREAFF
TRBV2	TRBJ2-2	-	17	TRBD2	TGTGCCAGCAGTGTATCGGAACTAGCGGGGCGAACCGGGGAGCTGTTTTTT	CASSVSELAGRTGELFF
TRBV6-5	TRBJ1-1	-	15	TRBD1	TGTGCCAGCAGTTACGGGGCAGGGGGCGCGGCTGAAGCTTTCTTT	CASSYGAGGAAEAFF
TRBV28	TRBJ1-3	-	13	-	TGTGCCAGCAGAGGGATCTCTGGAAACACCATATATTTT	CASRGISGNTIYF
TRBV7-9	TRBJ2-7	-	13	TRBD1	TGTGCCAGCAGCTTGGGACAGGAATACGAGCAGTACTTC	CASSLGQEYEQYF
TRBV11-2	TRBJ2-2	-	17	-	TGTGCCAGCAGCCCACTACAGGGGCTGGGGGGCACCGGGGAGCTGTTTTTT	CASSPLQGLGGTGELFF
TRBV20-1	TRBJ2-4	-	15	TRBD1	TGCAGTGCCAGTCGGCATCAGGGGGCAGGAAACATTCAGTACTTC	CSASRHQGAGNIQYF
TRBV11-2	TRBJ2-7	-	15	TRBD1	TGTGCCAGCAGCGGGGCGGGACAGGGGACCTACGAGCAGTACTTC	CASSGAGQGTYEQYF
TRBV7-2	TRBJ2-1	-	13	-	TGTGCCAGCAGCTTAGAGAACCACAATGAGCAGTTCTTC	CASSLENHNEQFF
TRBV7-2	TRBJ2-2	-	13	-	TGTGCCAGCAAGACGGGGCCCACCGGGGAGCTGTTTTTT	CASKTGPTGELFF
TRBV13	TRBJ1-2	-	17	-	TGTGCCAGCCGGGTTAAGGTTTTGACAGCCGCTAACTATGGCTACACCTTC	CASRVKVLTAANYGYTF
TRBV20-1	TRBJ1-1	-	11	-	TGCAGTGCAACAGAGAACACTGAAGCTTTCTTT	CSATENTEAFF
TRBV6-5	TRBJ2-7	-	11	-	TGTGCCAGCCGTCGGGTGAACGAGCAGTACTTC	CASRRVNEQYF
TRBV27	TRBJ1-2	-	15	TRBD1	TGTGCCAGCAGCCCGGCGACAGGGGGCCTCTATGGCTACACCTTC	CASSPATGGLYGYTF
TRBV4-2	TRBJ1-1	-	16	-	TGTGCCAGCAGCCAAGATCTGGGGGGGTGGAACACTGAAGCTTTCTTT	CASSQDLGGWNTEAFF
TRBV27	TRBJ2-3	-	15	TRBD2	TGTGCCAGCAGCCTGAGCGGGGGGGCACCAGATACGCAGTATTTT	CASSLSGGAPDTQYF
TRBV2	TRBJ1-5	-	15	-	TGTGCCAGCACCGTAGGACAGTCACCCAATCAGCCCCAGCATTTT	CASTVGQSPNQPQHF
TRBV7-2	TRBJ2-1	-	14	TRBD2	TGTGCCAGCAGCTTACGTTGGGCGGGGGGAGAGCAGTTCTTC	CASSLRWAGGEQFF
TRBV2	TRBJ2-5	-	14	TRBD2	TGTGCCAGCAGTGAAAGGCGGGGGCAAGAGACCCAGTACTTC	CASSERRGQETQYF
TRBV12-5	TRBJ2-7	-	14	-	TGTGCTAGTGGTGGGGTAATACGTTCCTACGAGCAGTACTTC	CASGGVIRSYEQYF
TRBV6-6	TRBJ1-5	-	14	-	TGTGCCAGCAGTCCGCACCAGGGGAATCAGCCCCAGCATTTT	CASSPHQGNQPQHF
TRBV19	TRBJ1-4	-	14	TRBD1	TGTGCCAGTAGTATCGGACAGGGGGCTGAAAAACTGTTTTTT	CASSIGQGAEKLFF
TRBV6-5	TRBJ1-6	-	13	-	TGTGCCAGCTCCCTGAGCTATAATTCACCCCTCCACTTT	CASSLSYNSPLHF
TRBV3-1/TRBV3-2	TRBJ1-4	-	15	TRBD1	TGTGCCAGCAGCCAACCGGGACAGGGAAATGAAAAACTGTTTTTT	CASSQPGQGNEKLFF
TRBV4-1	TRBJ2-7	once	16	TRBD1	TGCGCCAGCAGCCAAGATAGGAGACAGGGAAAATACGAGCAGTACTTC	CASSQDRRQGKYEQYF
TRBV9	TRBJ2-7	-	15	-	TGTGCCAGCAGCGTAGATCTAGGGTCTGGCTACGAGCAGTACTTC	CASSVDLGSGYEQYF
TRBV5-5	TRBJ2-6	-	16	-	TGTGCCAGCAGCATTGTCGGGACCTCTGGGGCCAACGTCCTGACTTTC	CASSIVGTSGANVLTF
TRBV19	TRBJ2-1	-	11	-	TGTGCCAGTAGTAGCGGGTTGTACGAGCTCTTC	CASSSGLYELF
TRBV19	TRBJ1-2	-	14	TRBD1	TGTGCCAGTAGTATCGGCCGGGCAGGGGGTGGCTACACCTTC	CASSIGRAGGGYTF
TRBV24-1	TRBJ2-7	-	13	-	TGTGCCACCACCAACAGAAGCTCCTACGAGCAGTACTTC	CATTNRSSYEQYF
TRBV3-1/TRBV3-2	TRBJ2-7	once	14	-	TGTGCCAGCAGCCACTTGGGGGTCCCCTACGAGCAGTACTTC	CASSHLGVPYEQYF
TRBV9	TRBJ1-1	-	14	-	TGTGCCAGCAGCGTATGGGGGGAAAACACTGAAGCTTTCTTT	CASSVWGENTEAFF
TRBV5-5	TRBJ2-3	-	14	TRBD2	TGTGCCAGCAGTAGCGGGGGCACCACAGATACGCAGTATTTT	CASSSGGTTDTQYF
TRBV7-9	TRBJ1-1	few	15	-	TGTGCCAGCAGCCAAGAGGTGGGAGGGCCCACTGAAGCTTTCTTT	CASSQEVGGPTEAFF
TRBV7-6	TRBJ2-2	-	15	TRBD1	TGTGCCAGCAGCCCGGGACAGGGGGCGACCGGGGAGCTGTTTTTT	CASSPGQGATGELFF
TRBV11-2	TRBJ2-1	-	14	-	TGTGCCAGCAGCTCCTCGGGGAGCTACAATGAGCAGTTCTTC	CASSSSGSYNEQFF
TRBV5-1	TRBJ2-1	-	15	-	TGCGCCAGCAGCTTGGGAGGGGGATCCTACAATGAGCAGTTCTTC	CASSLGGGSYNEQFF
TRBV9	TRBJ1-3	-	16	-	TGTGCCAGCAGCGTAGATTGGGGCTTATTGGGAAACACCATATATTTT	CASSVDWGLLGNTIYF